This T cell receptor (beta chain) was observed in a study of shared clonotypes between healthy human individuals. Note on this clone: Its antigen is as yet unknown.

TCRdb's table, derived via immunoSEQ multiplex PCR, lists solely in-frame clones and lacks some. The sample has more than 2,000,000 clones; around 90% are singletons. Trimming pared 1 base from V and 0 bases from J, leaving 8 bases between. The germline V gene has CDR1 SGHRS and CDR2 YFSETQ. This CDR3 is 14 amino acids long. Study-wide results and caveats: Generation of non-shared clonotypes was less probable than generation of clonotypes shared by all four donors.

This TCR came from a man in his late teens or twenties in good health. The sample consisted of naive CD4+ T cells sorted from blood. Noted subset: CD45RA+ positively selected. The genes are TRBV5-1 and TRBJ2-7, with D uncertain. CDR3 sequence reads: CASSLNTFSYEQYF. DNA of the CDR3: TGCGCCAGCAGCTTGAACACTTTCTCCTACGAGCAGTACTTC.